The TCR beta chain described here comes from a study of CD8+CD57+ T cells in acquired aplastic anemia. Overall study: Sorted CD4+ and CD8+ cell DNA averaged 3.2 ug. The study, taken as a whole, reports: Found in both controls and patients were almost 30 CD8+ CDR3 sequences. Significant differences in CD8+ Simpson's diversity were not observed between patients and controls.

Comments on this clonotype: The target antigen is unknown. The junction differs from germline at one of its ends, possibly a read error.

This CDR3 contains 13 residues. Germline V gene sequence: CDR1 DFQATT, CDR2 SNEGSKA (reference sequence). Genomic DNA was employed as the template in profiling TCR beta VDJ and CDR3. A single record per CDR3 protein comes from TCRdb applying MiXCR to the reads. The sample has about 270,000 distinct CDR3 sequences, roughly half seen once; the top ten hold roughly 8%. This rearrangement joins TRBV20-1 to TRBJ2-1, with 7 bases lining up with TRBD1. This sequence originates from a human donor with severe aplastic anemia or a healthy control (not recorded which). Material for sequencing was sorted CD4+, CD8+, or CD8+CD57+ T cells (not recorded which) from PBMCs. CDR3 loop: CSASRDRDTEQLF. The CDR3 DNA reads as TGCAGTGCTAGCCGGGACAGAGACACTGAGCAGCTCTTC.